This TCR beta chain appears in the sequencing data of a study of blood T cell repertoires in COVID-19. Study context: Acute and convalescent COVID-19 samples came from the United States, Italy and Spain. The analysed material was cDNA or gDNA that came from T cells, B-cell-depleted T cells, or PBMCs.

Source study methods: Amplifying reference gene primers gave estimates of nucleated cell counts. Method: immunoSEQ multiplex PCR; TCRdb's copy keeps in-frame clones and lacks some. Clone size and the V and J calls come from that table; the DNA yielded D and trimming. The sample shows roughly 410,000 clones, 75% to 90% of them seen only once. The Seattle patients, enrolled during active infection, were followed longitudinally. The clonotype originates from a woman in her 40s with COVID-19, enrolled during active disease. Sequences were obtained from peripheral blood.

CDR3 sequence reads: CASSFVGGPSEQYF. CDR3 coding DNA: TGTGCCAGCAGCTTCGTGGGGGGGCCTTCCGAGCAGTACTTC. V gene TRBV11-2 combines with J gene TRBJ2-7; a weak D match, TRBD2 (7 bases). The CDR3 is 14 residues long. V lost 3 bases to trimming and J lost 6 bases, with 15 bases between them. CDR1 and CDR2 (germline): SGHAT, FQNNGV.